This entry is about one TCR beta chain. The clone's antigen remains unknown. No base qualities exist here, and no much larger clone lies one base off it. What this sample's treatment or condition label stands for: some 20 received Ad26.COV2.S at low or high dose, single or two shots; about 5 received placebo; per-sample allocation not given. Repertoires of vaccine and placebo recipients were sequenced from samples taken on day 63 after the first injection. Between 29 July and 7 August 2020, Cohort 1b enrolled fewer than 30 adults aged 18-55 years at one site in Boston, USA. As a vaccine, Ad26.COV2.S was a replication-incompetent adenovirus type 26 vector that expressed a prefusion-stabilized SARS-CoV-2 spike protein derived from the original Wuhan strain. The immunoSEQ Assay was the method used to sequence TCRbeta CDR3 regions. After extraction, genomic DNA underwent amplification by bias-controlled multiplex PCR, followed by high-throughput sequencing. For the original study's pipeline: To quantify the absolute abundance of every unique TCRbeta CDR3 region, sequences were collapsed and filtered. T cell fraction was estimated by normalizing TCRbeta template counts to usable DNA, with usable DNA measured through amplification of reference genes found in all nucleated cells. Repertoire TCRs were annotated as SARS-CoV-2-specific when V gene, CDR3 amino acid sequence and J gene were exactly matched to a known reactive TCR set. The reference SARS-CoV-2 TCR set was obtained from MIRA and was filtered for enrichment in COVID-19-positive ImmuneCODE repertoires, whereby public or cross-reactive TCRs were removed. Drawing on the MIRA antigens, annotated TCRs were analysed further at the level of specific ORF or position within ORF. Breadth was defined as the number of annotated unique rearrangements divided by the total number of unique productive rearrangements, and depth was defined as the summed frequency of the annotated unique rearrangements. Two-sided Wilcoxon rank-sum tests were used to compare TCR breadth between groups. TCRdb limited this immuneACCESS table to in-frame rearrangements with V and J called. A share of clones is missing; checked studies link under half to unresolved V genes, and the rest is unexplained. V, J and clone size derive from that table, while D and trimming were established from the DNA sequence. This sample gives around 380,000 clones in total; less than 90% of them show up just once. 3% to 3.5% of the sample rests with the top ten.

The data were obtained in a study of Ad26.COV2.S vaccination and SARS-CoV-2 variants (dated by TCRdb to the early 2020s). Looking at the study overall: Donors in the vaccine arm were drawn from COV1001, a phase I-IIa trial of Ad26.COV2.S in healthy adults that was multicentre, randomized, double-blind and placebo-controlled. Throughout the experiments and outcome assessment, investigators stayed blinded to trial group allocation. Dosing of Ad26.COV2.S was intramuscular, at either 5x10^10 or 1x10^11 viral particles, delivered as one shot or as two shots spaced 56 days apart. Participants in the trial were split at random into five groups of five each, receiving low-dose or high-dose Ad26.COV2.S once or twice, or else placebo on both occasions. The TCR-sequenced set comprised about 30 samples: some 20 Ad26.COV2.S vaccine recipients, 5 placebo recipients and 8 SARS-CoV-2 convalescent individuals. The specificity and breadth of SARS-CoV-2-reactive T cell receptors after Ad26.COV2.S vaccination were assessed by TCRbeta repertoire sequencing. Study-wide conclusions, independent of this receptor: The study was not powered for comparison of responses between vaccine doses or regimens. Higher spike-specific TCR breadth was observed in Ad26.COV2.S recipients than in placebo recipients (P = 0.0014). It was noted by the authors that total T cell responses may have been underestimated by the TCR breadth and depth analyses. Non-spike TCR breadth was comparable between vaccine and placebo recipients, consistent with the vaccine containing only spike. Substantial breadth of spike-specific CD8+ and CD4+ T cell responses was reported after vaccination.

Clipping removes 5 bases from V and 4 bases from J, with 3 as the unmatched junction base count. The CDR3 measures 13 amino acids from cysteine to phenylalanine. Solely the CDR3 DNA is kept, with 39 bases framed from the first base. CDR1 and CDR2, per the germline V gene (reference sequence), are MNHEY and SMNVEV. This sequence originates from a person aged 18-65 years who received the Ad26.COV2.S COVID-19 vaccine or a placebo. The chain links TRBV27 with TRBJ1-1, with 8 junctional bases fitting TRBD1. The sample in question was peripheral blood, obtained in a trial of Ad26.COV2.S vaccine versus placebo. The CDR3 protein is CASSPTGGTEAFF. The DNA sequence is as follows: TGTGCCAGCAGTCCCACAGGGGGCACTGAAGCTTTCTTT.